A few counts support the clone carrying this TCR beta chain. This sample is part of a study of T cells in Graves' hyperthyroidism and ophthalmopathy. Overall study: Initial diagnosis, before any treatment, was when peripheral blood was collected.

Amplified regions were TCR beta CDR3 sequences from RNA transcripts. First-round RT-PCR of the TCR CDR3 relied on the HTBI primer set. One entry per CDR3 protein, called by TCRdb with MiXCR from the multiplex PCR reads. Of 200,000 to 300,000 distinct CDR3 sequences listed, around 17% were seen once; the top ten hold 28%. V shed 4 bases, J shed 6 bases, and the junction held 14 bases outside the gene matches. This CDR3 spans 18 amino acids. Germline CDR1 MDHEN, CDR2 SYDVKM. Exclusion criteria comprised uncontrolled infection, other autoimmune disease, pregnancy or lactation. The V gene is TRBV28, the J gene TRBJ1-5, with 11 bases lining up with TRBD1. The sequenced sample was blood. This TCR was recovered from a woman between 18 and 29 years old with Graves' ophthalmopathy. CDR3 protein: CASSSLGTGGEVGQPQHF. The CDR3 DNA reads TGTGCCAGCAGTTCTCTCGGGACAGGGGGAGAGGTTGGTCAGCCCCAGCATTTT.